What follows are 5 T cell receptor beta chains derived from one specimen sequenced in a study of T cell responses to AZD1222 COVID-19 vaccine. Sequencing was performed with immunoSEQ multiplex PCR; in TCRdb, only in-frame clones are kept and a portion is missing. In the table there are 100,000 to 120,000 clones, about 90% of which are singletons. Here the sequenced sample was peripheral blood, taken on day 0 of AZD1222 vaccination. Receptor source: an adult in good health.

This clone was observed a few times. The chain links TRBV28 to TRBJ1-2; D possibly corresponds to TRBD1 (5 bases). Trimming left V 2 bases short and J 4 bases short, with 14 bases between. Looked up from germline, CDR1 is MDHEN and CDR2 is SYDVKM. This CDR3 is built from 15 residues. CDR3 DNA: TGTGCCAGCAGTTTAGTGTTGAGGGGTCTCTATGGCTACACCTTC. The encoded protein is CASSLVLRGLYGYTF.

The rearrangement links TRBV6-4 to TRBJ1-2, with D uncertain. The ends were cut back, 6 bases at V and 4 bases at J, with 12 bases in the middle. The CDR3 sequence is 13 residues long. From germline, CDR1 is MRHNA and CDR2 SNTAGT. The CDR3 region has the DNA TGTGCCAGCAGCCCTGGACCCTCCTATGGCTACACCTTC. It encodes CASSPGPSYGYTF.

This sequence joins TRBV19 and TRBJ2-1; weak D call: TRBD1 (5 bases). The ends were cut back, 6 bases at V and 4 bases at J, with 10 bases in the middle. Germline loops: CDR1 LNHDA, CDR2 SQIVND (reference sequence). CDR3 length: 13 amino acids. The CDR3 DNA sequence: TGTGCCAGTAGCAAGACAGCTTACAATGAGCAGTTCTTC. Translating gives CASSKTAYNEQFF. The variable domain in full, with the rest retrieved from reference TRBV19 and TRBJ2-1, is DGGITQSPKYLFRKEGQNVTLSCEQNLNHDAMYWYRQDPGQGLRLIYYSQIVNDFQKGDIAEGYSVSREKKESFPLTVTSAQKNPTAFYLCASSKTAYNEQFFGPGTRLTVL.

This sequence joins TRBV28 and TRBJ1-2; D is ambiguous. V was clipped by 6 bases and J by 7 bases, with 15 bases between them. Germline V lookup: CDR1 MDHEN, CDR2 SYDVKM. This CDR3 contains 13 residues. The CDR3 DNA is TGTGCCAGCAGCTTAAATATCCGTTTTGGCTACACCTTC. Protein: CASSLNIRFGYTF.

The chain joins TRBV29-1 to TRBJ1-2; 7 positions agree with TRBD1. This CDR3 comprises 14 residues. Germline V lookup: CDR1 SQVTM, CDR2 ANQGSEA. V shed 6 bases and J 3 bases; nucleotides not matched to a gene: 10. CDR3 amino acids: CSVVTGVEDYGYTF. The DNA for the CDR3 is TGCAGCGTAGTTACAGGGGTAGAGGACTATGGCTACACCTTC. Full variable domain (remainder filled in from reference TRBV29-1 and TRBJ1-2): SAVISQKPSRDICQRGTSLTIQCQVDSQVTMMFWYRQQPGQSLTLIATANQGSEATYESGFVIDKFPISRPNLTFSTLTVSNMSPEDSSIYLCSVVTGVEDYGYTFGSGTRLTVV.